The clone carrying this T cell receptor (beta chain) has just a few counts. TCRdb re-called the 5' RACE reads with MiXCR, one entry per CDR3 protein. The sample lists about 190,000 distinct CDR3 sequences, roughly a tenth seen once, with roughly 3% in the top ten. The data stem from a study of T-cell memory formation after mild COVID-19. Germline V gene sequence: CDR1 LGHNA, CDR2 YSLEER. The CDR3 is 14 amino acids. Trimming stripped 4 bases from V and 9 bases from J, with 13 bases between. The sequence was obtained from a man between 18 and 35 years old who had mild COVID-19 (a few samples of this study predate the infection). Cell type and time point are not known. V is TRBV4-3 and J is TRBJ1-6; D is possibly TRBD1 (5 bases). The sequenced sample was PBMCs or a T cell subset sorted from them (not recorded which). The CDR3 sequence is CASSRGEGRSPLHF. As DNA, the CDR3 is TGCGCCAGCAGCCGAGGGGAGGGGCGTTCACCCCTCCACTTT.